Below, 28 T cell receptor beta chains from the same sample are listed, as sequenced in a study of PD-L1 blockade in urothelial cancer. The method was immunoSEQ multiplex PCR; TCRdb's version includes in-frame clones alone and lacks a portion of them. This table holds about 45,000 clones, 88% found once. This specimen consisted of PBMCs, obtained around atezolizumab (anti-PD-L1) treatment. These receptors were taken from an elderly man with urothelial cancer.

The V call is TRBV5-1, the J call TRBJ2-5, with 7 nucleotides matching TRBD2. The ends lost 2 bases at V and 3 bases at J; junction bases unmatched: 10. CDR3 length: 16 amino acids. Germline CDR1 and CDR2: SGHRS and YFSETQ. The CDR3 region is CASSFELALYEETQYF. Written as DNA, the CDR3 is TGCGCCAGCAGCTTTGAACTAGCGCTTTACGAAGAGACCCAGTACTTC. Together with reference TRBV5-1 and TRBJ2-5, the CDR3 gives the full variable domain: KAGVTQTPRYLIKTRGQQVTLSCSPISGHRSVSWYQQTPGQGLQFLFEYFSETQRNKGNFPGRFSGRQFSNSRSEMNVSTLELGDSALYLCASSFELALYEETQYFGPGTRLLVL.

The V and J genes are TRBV2 and TRBJ1-5; D is ambiguous. This CDR3 has 18 residues. CDR1 is SNHLY and CDR2 is FYNNEI in the germline V gene. With 3 bases removed from V and 0 bases from J, the gap between germline ends came to 18 bases. Here the CDR3 reads CASSESSFRRYSNQPQHF. CDR3 DNA sequence: TGTGCCAGCAGTGAGTCGTCGTTCCGCCGGTATAGCAATCAGCCCCAGCATTTT.

The genes are TRBV5-6 and TRBJ1-2; 7 bases agree with TRBD1. Per germline, CDR1 SGHDT and CDR2 YYEEEE. The CDR3 totals 15 residues. J was trimmed by 4 bases and V by 3 bases; bases with no gene match: 9. Here the CDR3 DNA reads TGTGCCAGCAGCTCCCCAGGGGGATATGGCTATGGCTACACCTTC. Translated: CASSSPGGYGYGYTF.

J is TRBJ2-5 and V is TRBV5-1, with D possibly TRBD1 on 5 matching bases. This CDR3 is 14 amino acids long. V was shortened by 0 bases and J by 1 base, with 7 bases between the two germline ends. Germline loops: CDR1 SGHRS, CDR2 YFSETQ. The CDR3 DNA reads as TGCGCCAGCAGCTTGGTGACAGTCCAAGAGACCCAGTACTTC. Amino acid sequence: CASSLVTVQETQYF.

This clone occurred once. The CDR3 spells CASSVGLAGYNEQFF. DNA of the CDR3: TGTGCCAGCAGTGTAGGGCTAGCGGGTTACAATGAGCAGTTCTTC. The rearrangement uses TRBV2 and TRBJ2-1, with 8 positions matching TRBD2. Germline-derived CDR1 and CDR2 are SNHLY and FYNNEI. Germline trimming cut 4 bases from V and 4 bases from J; bases unmatched to any gene: 6. The CDR3 totals 15 residues.

This chain connects TRBV6-6 to TRBJ1-2, with 9 positions matching TRBD1. The junction had 4 bases not matched to a gene; V was cut back by 5 bases and J by 6 bases. This CDR3 region has 13 residues. From germline, CDR1 is MNHNY and CDR2 SVGAGI (reference sequence). This CDR3 reads CASSRTGVHGYTF. The CDR3 coding sequence is TGTGCCAGCAGTCGGACAGGGGTTCATGGCTACACCTTC.

This chain links TRBV10-2 with TRBJ2-7; TRBD1 matches at 7 bases. V trimming: 3 bases; J trimming: 3 bases; junction bases outside the gene matches: 5. The germline CDR1 and CDR2 sequences are WSHSY and SAAADI. There are 14 residues in the CDR3. CDR3 coding DNA: TGCGCCAGCAGTGAAAGGGGGCTGATCTACGAGCAGTACTTC. Translating gives CASSERGLIYEQYF.

The chain uses TRBV5-5 and TRBJ1-4; TRBD1 agrees at 7 bases. This CDR3 region has 15 residues. Trimming took 3 bases from V and 10 from J; bases not matched to a gene: 12. CDR1 is SGHKS, CDR2 YYEKEE, per germline (reference sequence). CDR3 in amino acids: CASSYLDRDGGKLFF. The CDR3 DNA reads as TGTGCCAGCAGCTACCTTGACAGGGATGGGGGAAAACTGTTTTTT.

This chain connects TRBV5-4 to TRBJ2-3; unclear D gene. Germline CDR1 is SGHNT and CDR2 is YYREEE (reference sequence). The CDR3 covers 13 residues. Trimming removed 1 base at V and 3 bases at J, with 6 bases between. CDR3 in amino acids: CASSLPNTDTQYF. For the CDR3, the DNA is TGTGCCAGCAGCTTGCCCAATACAGATACGCAGTATTTT.

The genes are TRBV21-1 and TRBJ2-7; TRBD1 was called by the table and not checked on the DNA. TRBV21-1 counts as a pseudogene. This CDR3 contains 14 residues. DNA of the CDR3: TGTGCCAGCAGCCTCCGACAGGGGAGTGCCGAGCAGTACTTC. Residues: CASSLRQGSAEQYF.

This clone came up once. The chain employs TRBV10-3 and TRBJ2-7, with 9 positions matching TRBD1. CDR1 and CDR2 (germline): ENHRY, SYGVKD. Germline trimming cut 5 bases from V and 7 bases from J; bases unmatched to any gene: 12. The CDR3 contains 15 residues. The CDR3 protein is CAISPTGGRTREQYF. CDR3 in DNA: TGTGCCATCAGTCCGACAGGGGGTCGAACTCGGGAGCAGTACTTC.

The chain recombines TRBV7-2 with TRBJ1-1; the match to TRBD1 covers 10 bases. Germline CDR1 SGHTA, CDR2 FQGNSA. The V segment lost 5 bases and the J segment 5 bases; nucleotides outside the gene matches: 5. This CDR3 comprises 14 residues. The CDR3 sequence is CASSRQGANTEAFF. The CDR3 DNA sequence: TGTGCCAGCAGCAGACAGGGGGCGAATACTGAAGCTTTCTTT.

The rearrangement joins TRBV18 to TRBJ2-3; D possibly corresponds to TRBD2 (6 bases). The germline gives CDR1 KGHSH, CDR2 LQKENI. This CDR3 is built from 15 residues. Trimming left V 4 bases short and J 5 bases short, with 16 bases between. This CDR3 reads CASSQSSGRIDTQYF. The CDR3 bases are TGTGCCAGCTCACAATCCAGTGGGAGGATAGATACGCAGTATTTT.

V is TRBV6-1 and J is TRBJ1-2; 9 nucleotides line up with TRBD1. Germline V gives CDR1 MNHNS, CDR2 SASEGT. Losses at the gene ends were 0 bases for V and 4 bases for J; bases not matched to a gene: 3. This CDR3 has 15 residues. The CDR3 is CASSEAPGQGYGYTF. For the CDR3, the DNA is TGTGCCAGCAGTGAAGCGCCGGGACAGGGCTATGGCTACACCTTC.

This sequence joins TRBV5-5 and TRBJ2-1, with TRBD1 identical over 12 bases. CDR3 length: 16 amino acids. With 0 bases clipped from V and 9 bases from J, the junction kept 7 bases outside the gene matches. Germline-derived CDR1 and CDR2 are SGHKS and YYEKEE (reference sequence). The CDR3 DNA reads as TGTGCCAGCAGCTTGGCTTCTGGGACAGGGGGCTTTGAGCAGTTCTTC. It translates to CASSLASGTGGFEQFF.

As concerns this clone: The same CDR3 is also encoded by other DNA sequences in this sample. The V call is TRBV19, the J call TRBJ1-5; TRBD1 might be the D (6 bases). The CDR3 contains 13 residues. CDR1 LNHDA and CDR2 SQIVND come from the germline V gene (reference sequence). V dropped 5 bases and J dropped 2 bases, with 7 bases sitting between them. In DNA form, the CDR3 reads TGTGCCAGTAGTCACAGGGGCAATCAGCCCCAGCATTTT. Translated, it gives CASSHRGNQPQHF.

The chain joins TRBV7-7 to TRBJ2-5; tentatively, D is TRBD1 (6 bases). This CDR3 contains 13 residues. V lost 3 bases to trimming and J lost 4 bases, with 9 bases between them. From germline, CDR1 is SSHAT and CDR2 FNYEAQ (reference sequence). CDR3 in amino acids: CASSLGAAETQYF. Written as DNA, the CDR3 is TGTGCCAGCAGCTTGGGGGCCGCAGAGACCCAGTACTTC.

The chain combines TRBV5-4 with TRBJ2-5; weak D call: TRBD1 (6 bases). Germline V CDR1 and CDR2: SGHNT, YYREEE (reference sequence). V lost 4 bases and J lost 4, with 11 bases in between. This CDR3 comprises 13 residues. CDR3 bases: TGTGCCAGCAGCCAACAGGGAAGAGAGACCCAGTACTTC. Translating it yields CASSQQGRETQYF.

This chain links TRBV5-8 with TRBJ2-1; 7 bases align to TRBD2. This CDR3 region has 17 residues. V shed 7 bases and J 0 bases; nucleotides not matched to a gene: 13. Germline CDR1 is SGHTS and CDR2 is YDEGEE. The CDR3 DNA reads TGTGCCAGCGCCCTCACTTATGGGGGGGTCTCCTACAATGAGCAGTTCTTC. Protein product: CASALTYGGVSYNEQFF. The variable domain in full, with the rest retrieved from reference TRBV5-8 and TRBJ2-1, is EAGVTQSPTHLIKTRGQQATLRCSPISGHTSVYWYQQALGLGLQFLLWYDEGEERNRGNFPPRFSGRQFPNYSSELNVNALELEDSALYLCASALTYGGVSYNEQFFGPGTRLTVL.

This clone was seen only once. The chain is built from TRBV6-6 and TRBJ1-6, with 7 bases that match TRBD1. The CDR3 extends over 14 amino acids. Germline V gives CDR1 MNHNY, CDR2 SVGAGI (reference sequence). With 5 bases clipped from V and 8 bases from J, the junction kept 6 bases outside the gene matches. CDR3 DNA sequence: TGTGCCAGCAGTAAGGGGGCTGGAGATTCACCCCTCCACTTT. As protein: CASSKGAGDSPLHF.

The chain uses TRBV15 and TRBJ2-5; 10 positions agree with TRBD2. After removal of 0 bases from V and 2 bases from J, the junction contained 12 bases not matched to a gene. This CDR3 comprises 19 residues. CDR1 and CDR2 from the germline V gene are LNHNV and YYDKDF (reference sequence). CDR3 region: CATSRDVGGTSVQQETQYF. The CDR3 DNA follows: TGTGCCACCAGCAGAGATGTCGGAGGGACTAGCGTTCAACAAGAGACCCAGTACTTC.

The gene calls are TRBV7-2 and TRBJ2-7, with 11 bases fitting TRBD2. V was clipped by 5 bases and J by 5 bases; unmatched bases: 5. The germline V gene encodes CDR1 SGHTA and CDR2 FQGNSA. The CDR3 is made up of 14 amino acids. This chain's CDR3 is CASSITSGRNEQYF. CDR3 DNA: TGTGCCAGCAGCATAACTAGCGGGAGAAACGAGCAGTACTTC.

The chain is built from TRBV7-2 and TRBJ2-1, with a weak D call TRBD1 (6 bases). Looked up from germline, CDR1 is SGHTA and CDR2 is FQGNSA. The CDR3 totals 16 residues. V was cut by 3 bases and J by 4 bases, with 16 bases left in between. This CDR3 is CASSLGAGTMYNEQFF. The DNA of the CDR3 is TGTGCCAGCAGCTTGGGGGCCGGGACCATGTACAATGAGCAGTTCTTC.

The chain joins TRBV27 to TRBJ1-5; possibly TRBD1 for D (5 bases). This CDR3 has 14 amino acids. Germline CDR1 and CDR2: MNHEY and SMNVEV (reference sequence). Trimming removed 5 bases from V and 1 base from J, with 9 bases in between. The CDR3 here is CASSNHRSNQPQHF. CDR3 bases: TGTGCCAGCAGTAACCACAGGAGCAATCAGCCCCAGCATTTT.

This clone was observed a few times. The J gene is TRBJ2-3, the V gene TRBV6-4; weak D call: TRBD1 (5 bases). Between the trimmed V and J ends, which lost 6 bases and 4 bases, there was a span of 20 bases. There are 16 residues in the CDR3. Germline V gene sequence: CDR1 MRHNA, CDR2 SNTAGT. CDR3 sequence: CASSDSGISGSDTQYF. The CDR3 nucleotides are TGTGCCAGCAGCGATTCAGGGATAAGTGGGTCAGATACGCAGTATTTT.

This chain connects TRBV19 to TRBJ1-2; D may be TRBD1 (6 bases). The germline V and J ends were trimmed by 6 bases and 2 bases, with 13 bases remaining between them. The CDR3 extends over 14 amino acids. CDR1 LNHDA and CDR2 SQIVND come from the germline V gene (reference sequence). CDR3 in DNA: TGTGCCAGTAGCGAGGGAGGGGGAAACTATGGCTACACCTTC. Translating it yields CASSEGGGNYGYTF.

This clone was observed once. The chain employs TRBV5-4 and TRBJ1-1; D possibly corresponds to TRBD1 (6 bases). V was cut by 4 bases and J by 0 bases, with 13 bases left in between. The V gene's germline CDR1 is SGHNT and CDR2 YYREEE (reference sequence). The CDR3 runs to 15 residues. The CDR3 bases are TGTGCCAGCAGCGGAGGGGGGGGCCTGAACACTGAAGCTTTCTTT. This gives the protein CASSGGGGLNTEAFF. The variable domain in full, with the rest retrieved from reference TRBV5-4 and TRBJ1-1, is ETGVTQSPTHLIKTRGQQVTLRCSSQSGHNTVSWYQQALGQGPQFIFQYYREEENGRGNFPPRFSGLQFPNYSSELNVNALELDDSALYLCASSGGGGLNTEAFFGQGTRLTVV.

This clone was seen once. As DNA, the CDR3 is TGTGCTAGTCGGAGCGGGAGGGTTTCCTACAATGAGCAGTTCTTC. Its protein product is CASRSGRVSYNEQFF. J is TRBJ2-1 and V is TRBV12-5, with 10 positions matching TRBD2. The germline V gene encodes CDR1 LGHNT and CDR2 FRNRAP. Trimming took 8 bases from V and 1 from J; bases not matched to a gene: 5. The CDR3 runs to 15 residues.